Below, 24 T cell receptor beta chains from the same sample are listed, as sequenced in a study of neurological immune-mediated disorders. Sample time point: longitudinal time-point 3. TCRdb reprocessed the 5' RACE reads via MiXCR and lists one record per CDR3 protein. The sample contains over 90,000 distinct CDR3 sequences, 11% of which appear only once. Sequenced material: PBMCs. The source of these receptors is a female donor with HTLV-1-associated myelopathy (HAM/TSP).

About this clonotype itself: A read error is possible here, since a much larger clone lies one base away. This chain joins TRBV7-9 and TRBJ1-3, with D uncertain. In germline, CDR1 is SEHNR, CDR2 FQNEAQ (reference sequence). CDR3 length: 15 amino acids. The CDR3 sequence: CTSSSFGSSGNTIYF. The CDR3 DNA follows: TGTACCAGCAGCTCTTTTGGGAGCTCTGGAAACACCATATATTTT.

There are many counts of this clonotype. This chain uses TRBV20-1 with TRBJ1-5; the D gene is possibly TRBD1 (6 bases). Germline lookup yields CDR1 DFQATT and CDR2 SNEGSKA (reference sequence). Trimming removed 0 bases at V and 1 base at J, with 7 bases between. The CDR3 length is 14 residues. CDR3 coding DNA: TGCAGTGCTAGAGATGGACAGAGCAATCAGCCCCAGCATTTT. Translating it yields CSARDGQSNQPQHF.

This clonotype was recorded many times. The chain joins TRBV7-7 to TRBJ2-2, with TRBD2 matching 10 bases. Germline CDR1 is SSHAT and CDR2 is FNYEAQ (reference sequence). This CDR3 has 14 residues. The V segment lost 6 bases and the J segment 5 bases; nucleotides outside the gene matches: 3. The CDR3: CASRLAGFTGELFF. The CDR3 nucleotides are TGTGCCAGCAGACTAGCGGGGTTTACCGGGGAGCTGTTTTTT.

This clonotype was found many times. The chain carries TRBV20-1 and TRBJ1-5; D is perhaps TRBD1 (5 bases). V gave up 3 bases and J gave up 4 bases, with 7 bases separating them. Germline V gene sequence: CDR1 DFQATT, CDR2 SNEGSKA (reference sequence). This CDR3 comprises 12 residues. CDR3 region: CSASWGNQPQHF. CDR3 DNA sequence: TGCAGTGCTAGCTGGGGGAATCAGCCCCAGCATTTT.

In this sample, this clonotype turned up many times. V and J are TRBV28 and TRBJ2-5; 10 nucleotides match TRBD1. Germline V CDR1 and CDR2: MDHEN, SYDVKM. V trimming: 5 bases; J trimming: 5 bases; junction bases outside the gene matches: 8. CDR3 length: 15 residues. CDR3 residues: CASSHRQGAWETQYF. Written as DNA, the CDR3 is TGTGCCAGCAGTCACAGACAGGGGGCATGGGAGACCCAGTACTTC. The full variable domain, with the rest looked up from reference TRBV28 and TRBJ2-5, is DVKVTQSSRYLVKRTGEKVFLECVQDMDHENMFWYRQDPGLGLRLIYFSYDVKMKEKGDIPEGYSVSREKKERFSLILESASTNQTSMYLCASSHRQGAWETQYFGPGTRLLVL.

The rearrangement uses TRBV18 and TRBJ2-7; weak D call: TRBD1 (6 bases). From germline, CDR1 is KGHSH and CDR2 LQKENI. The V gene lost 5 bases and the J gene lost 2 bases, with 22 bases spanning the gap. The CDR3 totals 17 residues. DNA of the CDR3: TGTGCCAGCTCATCTCCCAGACAGGCCTTATTACCCTACGAGCAGTACTTC. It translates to CASSSPRQALLPYEQYF.

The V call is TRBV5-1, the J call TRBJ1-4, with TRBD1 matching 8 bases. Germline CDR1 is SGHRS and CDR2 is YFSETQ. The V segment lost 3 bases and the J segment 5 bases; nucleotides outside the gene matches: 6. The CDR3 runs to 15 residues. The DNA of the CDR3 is TGCGCCAGCAGCTCGCCCGGACAGGGAAATGAAAAACTGTTTTTT. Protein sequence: CASSSPGQGNEKLFF. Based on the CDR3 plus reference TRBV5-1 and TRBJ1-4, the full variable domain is KAGVTQTPRYLIKTRGQQVTLSCSPISGHRSVSWYQQTPGQGLQFLFEYFSETQRNKGNFPGRFSGRQFSNSRSEMNVSTLELGDSALYLCASSSPGQGNEKLFFGSGTQLSVL.

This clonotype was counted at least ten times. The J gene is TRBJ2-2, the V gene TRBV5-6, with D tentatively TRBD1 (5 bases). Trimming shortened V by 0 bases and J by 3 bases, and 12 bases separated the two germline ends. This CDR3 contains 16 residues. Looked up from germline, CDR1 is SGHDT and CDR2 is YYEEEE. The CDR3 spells CASSLVAQGDTGELFF. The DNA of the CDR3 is TGTGCCAGCAGCTTGGTAGCCCAGGGCGACACCGGGGAGCTGTTTTTT.

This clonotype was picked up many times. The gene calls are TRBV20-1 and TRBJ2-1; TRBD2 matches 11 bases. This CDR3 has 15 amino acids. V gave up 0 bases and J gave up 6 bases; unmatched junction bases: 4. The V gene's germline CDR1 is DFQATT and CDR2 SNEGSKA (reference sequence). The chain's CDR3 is CSARDLLAGVNEQFF. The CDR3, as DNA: TGCAGTGCTAGAGACCTACTAGCGGGGGTCAATGAGCAGTTCTTC.

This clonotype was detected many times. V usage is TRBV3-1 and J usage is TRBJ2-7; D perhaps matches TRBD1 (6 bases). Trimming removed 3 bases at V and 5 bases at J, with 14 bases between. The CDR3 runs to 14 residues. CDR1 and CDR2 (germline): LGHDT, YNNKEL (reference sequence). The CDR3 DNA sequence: TGTGCCAGCAGCCAGTACACGGCAGGGGACGAGCAGTACTTC. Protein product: CASSQYTAGDEQYF.

CDR3 nucleotides: TGTGCCAGCAGTTTTGGGGGCACCTACAATGAGCAGTTCTTC. Translation: CASSFGGTYNEQFF. The chain carries TRBV12-3 or TRBV12-4 and TRBJ2-1; TRBD1 is a possible D gene (6 bases). The CDR3 totals 14 residues. Trimming pared 3 bases from V and 2 bases from J, leaving 8 bases between.

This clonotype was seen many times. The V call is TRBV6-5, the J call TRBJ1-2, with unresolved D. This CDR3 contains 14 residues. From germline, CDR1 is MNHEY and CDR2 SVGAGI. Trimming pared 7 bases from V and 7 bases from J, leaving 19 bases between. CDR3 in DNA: TGTGCCAGCAAACTAGAAACGGAGCGGTCTGGCTACACCTTC. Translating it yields CASKLETERSGYTF.

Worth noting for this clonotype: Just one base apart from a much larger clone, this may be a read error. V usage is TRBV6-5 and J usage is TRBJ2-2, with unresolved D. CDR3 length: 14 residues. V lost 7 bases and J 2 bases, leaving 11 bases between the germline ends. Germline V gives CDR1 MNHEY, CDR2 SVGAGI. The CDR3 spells CASTRWTNTGELFF. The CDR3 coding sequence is TGTGCCAGCACCCGTTGGACCAACACCGGGGAGCTGTTTTTT.

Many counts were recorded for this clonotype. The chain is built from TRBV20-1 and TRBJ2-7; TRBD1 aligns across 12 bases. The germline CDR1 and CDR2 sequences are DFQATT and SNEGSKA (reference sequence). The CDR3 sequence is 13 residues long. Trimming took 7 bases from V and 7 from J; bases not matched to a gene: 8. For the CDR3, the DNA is TGCAGTGTCCCGGGACAGGGGGCTCTGGAGCAGTACTTC. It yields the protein CSVPGQGALEQYF.

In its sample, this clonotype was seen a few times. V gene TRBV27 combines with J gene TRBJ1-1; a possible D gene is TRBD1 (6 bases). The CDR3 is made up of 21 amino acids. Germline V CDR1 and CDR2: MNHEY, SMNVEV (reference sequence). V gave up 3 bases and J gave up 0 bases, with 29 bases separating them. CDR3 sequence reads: CASSFIGKGLHGGYMNTEAFF. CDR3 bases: TGTGCCAGCAGTTTCATTGGAAAGGGGCTCCATGGGGGCTACATGAACACTGAAGCTTTCTTT.

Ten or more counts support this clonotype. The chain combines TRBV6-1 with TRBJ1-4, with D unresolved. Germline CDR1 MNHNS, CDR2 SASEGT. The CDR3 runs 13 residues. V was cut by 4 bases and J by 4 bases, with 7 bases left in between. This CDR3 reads CASSGRSNEKLFF. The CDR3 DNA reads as TGTGCCAGCAGTGGGCGGAGTAATGAAAAACTGTTTTTT.

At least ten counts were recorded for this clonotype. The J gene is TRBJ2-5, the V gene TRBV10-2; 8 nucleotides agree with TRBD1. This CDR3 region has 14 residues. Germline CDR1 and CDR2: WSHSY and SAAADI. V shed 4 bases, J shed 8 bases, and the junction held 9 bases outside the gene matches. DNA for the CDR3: TGCGCCAGCAGTGCCGTACAGGGGGTTGTTACCCAGTACTTC. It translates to CASSAVQGVVTQYF.

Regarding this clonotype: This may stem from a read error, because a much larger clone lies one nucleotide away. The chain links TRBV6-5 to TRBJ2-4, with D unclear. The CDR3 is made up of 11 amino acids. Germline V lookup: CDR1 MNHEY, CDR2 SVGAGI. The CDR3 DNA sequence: TGTGCCAGCAGTTACCAAAACATTAAGTACTTC. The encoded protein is CASSYQNIKYF.

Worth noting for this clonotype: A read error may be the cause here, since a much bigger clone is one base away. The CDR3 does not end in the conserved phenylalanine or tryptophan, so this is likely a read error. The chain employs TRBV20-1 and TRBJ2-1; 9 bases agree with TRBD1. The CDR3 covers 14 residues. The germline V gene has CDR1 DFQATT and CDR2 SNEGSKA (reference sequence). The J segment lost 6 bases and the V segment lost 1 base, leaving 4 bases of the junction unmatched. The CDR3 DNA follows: TGCAGTGCTAGAGCCGGGACAGGGATCAATGAGCAGTTCCTC. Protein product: CSARAGTGINEQFL.

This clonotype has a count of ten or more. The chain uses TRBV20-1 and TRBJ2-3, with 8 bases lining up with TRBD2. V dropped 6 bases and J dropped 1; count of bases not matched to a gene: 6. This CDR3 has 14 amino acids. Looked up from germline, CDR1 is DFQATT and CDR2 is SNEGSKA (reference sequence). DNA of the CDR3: TGCAGTGCCGGGGGGGGGGCACGCACAGATACGCAGTATTTT. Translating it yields CSAGGGARTDTQYF.

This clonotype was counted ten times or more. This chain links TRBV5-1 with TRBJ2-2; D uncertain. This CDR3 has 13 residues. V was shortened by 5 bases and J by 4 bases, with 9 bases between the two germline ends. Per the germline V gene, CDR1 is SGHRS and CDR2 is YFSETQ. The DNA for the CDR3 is TGCGCCAGCAGACTATCAGGCACCGGGGAGCTGTTTTTT. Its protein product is CASRLSGTGELFF. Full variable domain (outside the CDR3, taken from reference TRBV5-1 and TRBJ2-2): KAGVTQTPRYLIKTRGQQVTLSCSPISGHRSVSWYQQTPGQGLQFLFEYFSETQRNKGNFPGRFSGRQFSNSRSEMNVSTLELGDSALYLCASRLSGTGELFFGEGSRLTVL.

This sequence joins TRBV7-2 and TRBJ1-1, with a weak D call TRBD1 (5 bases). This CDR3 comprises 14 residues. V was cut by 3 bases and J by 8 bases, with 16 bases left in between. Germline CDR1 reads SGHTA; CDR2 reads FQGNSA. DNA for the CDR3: TGTGCCAGCAGCTTCCGGGACGCAGGACGGGAAGCTTTCTTT. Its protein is CASSFRDAGREAFF.

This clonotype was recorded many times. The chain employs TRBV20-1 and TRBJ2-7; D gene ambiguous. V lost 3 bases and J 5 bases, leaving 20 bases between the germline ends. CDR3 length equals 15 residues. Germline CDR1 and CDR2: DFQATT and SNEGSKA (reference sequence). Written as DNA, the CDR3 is TGCAGTGCTAGCCGCCTTCGGGCCTCCTTAGACGAGCAGTACTTC. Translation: CSASRLRASLDEQYF.

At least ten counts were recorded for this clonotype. CDR3 DNA: TGCAGTGCTAGAGTCCCGCAGGGGCAATACGAGCAGTACTTC. Amino acid sequence: CSARVPQGQYEQYF. V gene TRBV20-1 combines with J gene TRBJ2-7; weak D call: TRBD1 (6 bases). CDR1 and CDR2 from the germline V gene are DFQATT and SNEGSKA (reference sequence). Trimming removed 1 base from V and 4 bases from J, with 14 bases in between. CDR3 length: 14 amino acids.